One T cell receptor (beta chain) is described in this entry. These data are taken from a study of blood T cell repertoires in COVID-19. The CDR3 consists of 12 residues. From germline, CDR1 is LGHDT and CDR2 YNNKEL (reference sequence). V shed 2 bases and J shed 8 bases, with 9 bases lying between them. Original handling: Scientists estimated how many nucleated cells there were by amplifying reference gene primers. Sequencing was performed with immunoSEQ multiplex PCR; in TCRdb, only in-frame clones are kept and a portion is missing. V and J calls plus clone size are reproduced from that table; the DNA served to infer D and trimming. The sample shows some 270,000 clones, around 85% of them seen only once.

Sequenced material: PBMCs or T cells enriched from blood (not recorded which). The source of this sequence is a woman in her forties or fifties with acute COVID-19. The chain has TRBV3-1 (or the pseudogene TRBV3-2) and TRBJ1-1, with D perhaps matching TRBD1 (6 bases). The chain's CDR3 is CASSQTGTEAFF. The CDR3 DNA is TGTGCCAGCAGCCAAACCGGGACAGAAGCTTTCTTT.